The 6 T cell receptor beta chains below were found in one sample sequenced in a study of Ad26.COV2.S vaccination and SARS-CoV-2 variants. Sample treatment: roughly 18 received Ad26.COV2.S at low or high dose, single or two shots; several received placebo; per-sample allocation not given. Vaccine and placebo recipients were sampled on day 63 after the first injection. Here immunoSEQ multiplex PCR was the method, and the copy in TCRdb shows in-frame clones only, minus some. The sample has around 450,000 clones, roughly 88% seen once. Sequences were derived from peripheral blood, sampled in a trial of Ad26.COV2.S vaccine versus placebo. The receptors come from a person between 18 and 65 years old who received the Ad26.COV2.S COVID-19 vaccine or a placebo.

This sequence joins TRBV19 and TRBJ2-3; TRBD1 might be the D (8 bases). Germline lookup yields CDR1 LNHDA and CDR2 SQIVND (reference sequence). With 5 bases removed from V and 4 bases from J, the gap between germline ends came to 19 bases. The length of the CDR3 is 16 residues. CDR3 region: CASSFTRQGRADTQYF. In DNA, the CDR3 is TGTGCCAGTAGTTTCACGAGACAGGGGAGGGCAGATACGCAGTATTTT. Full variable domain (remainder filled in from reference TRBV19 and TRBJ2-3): DGGITQSPKYLFRKEGQNVTLSCEQNLNHDAMYWYRQDPGQGLRLIYYSQIVNDFQKGDIAEGYSVSREKKESFPLTVTSAQKNPTAFYLCASSFTRQGRADTQYFGPGTRLTVL.

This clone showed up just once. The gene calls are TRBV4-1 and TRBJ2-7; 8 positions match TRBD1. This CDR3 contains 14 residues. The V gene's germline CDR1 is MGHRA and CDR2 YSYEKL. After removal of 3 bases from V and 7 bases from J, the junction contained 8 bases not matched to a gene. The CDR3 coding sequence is TGCGCCAGCAGCCACGGGACAGGTCCGTTGGAGCAGTACTTC. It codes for CASSHGTGPLEQYF.

The CDR3 bases are TGTGCCAGCAGCTTAGGGCAGGGGATGAGGGAGCAGTACTTC. This translates into CASSLGQGMREQYF. The genes are TRBV11-2 and TRBJ2-7; a possible D gene is TRBD1 (6 bases). Germline loops: CDR1 SGHAT, CDR2 FQNNGV. Between the trimmed V and J ends, which lost 1 base and 7 bases, there was a span of 14 bases. This CDR3 is 14 amino acids long.

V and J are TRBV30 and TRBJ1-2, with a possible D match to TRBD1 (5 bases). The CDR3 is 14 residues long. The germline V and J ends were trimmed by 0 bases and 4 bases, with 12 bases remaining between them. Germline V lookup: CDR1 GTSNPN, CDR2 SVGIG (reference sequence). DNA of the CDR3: TGTGCCTGGAGTGTGGGGACGGAATTCTATGGCTACACCTTC. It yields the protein CAWSVGTEFYGYTF.

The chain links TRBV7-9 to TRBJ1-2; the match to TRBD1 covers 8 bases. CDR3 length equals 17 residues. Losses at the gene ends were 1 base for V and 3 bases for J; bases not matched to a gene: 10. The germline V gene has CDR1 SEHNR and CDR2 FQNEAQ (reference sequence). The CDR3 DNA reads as TGTGCCAGCAGCTTAGAGGACAGGGAAGCCCTTTACTATGGCTACACCTTC. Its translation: CASSLEDREALYYGYTF.

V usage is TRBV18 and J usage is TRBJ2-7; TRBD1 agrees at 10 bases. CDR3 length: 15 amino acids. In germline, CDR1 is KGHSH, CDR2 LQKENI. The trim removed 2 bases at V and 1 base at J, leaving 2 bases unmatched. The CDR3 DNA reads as TGTGCCAGCTCACCAACGGGACAGGGGTCCTACGAGCAGTACTTC. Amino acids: CASSPTGQGSYEQYF.